These 19 T cell receptor beta chains originate from one sample sequenced in a study of cytomegalovirus exposure and HLA in healthy donors. Here immunoSEQ multiplex PCR was the method, and the copy in TCRdb shows in-frame clones only, minus some. The sample lists 130,000 or so clones, 89% occurring once. Sample: PBMCs. The receptors originated from a woman between 18 and 29 years old in good health and CMV-seronegative.

V and J are TRBV13 and TRBJ2-3; 7 bases are a match to TRBD1. CDR1 is PRHDT and CDR2 is FYEKMQ in the germline V gene (reference sequence). This CDR3 comprises 16 residues. The V gene end was trimmed by 3 bases and the J gene end by 5 bases; junction bases not matched to a gene: 11. The CDR3 coding sequence is TGTGCCAGCAGCTTGTTACAGGGGATACCTTTAGATACGCAGTATTTT. It codes for CASSLLQGIPLDTQYF. Looking up the rest from reference TRBV13 and TRBJ2-3 gives the full variable domain: AAGVIQSPRHLIKEKRETATLKCYPIPRHDTVYWYQQGPGQDPQFLISFYEKMQSDKGSIPDRFSAQQFSDYHSELNMSSLELGDSALYFCASSLLQGIPLDTQYFGPGTRLTVL.

The chain uses TRBV12-5 and TRBJ2-1, with 9 bases that match TRBD2. Trimming cost V 0 bases and J 7 bases; bases outside gene matches: 1. Germline V gene sequence: CDR1 LGHNT, CDR2 FRNRAP. The CDR3 spans 14 residues. The CDR3 region is CASGLVAGGNEQFF. In nucleotides, the CDR3 is TGTGCTAGTGGTTTGGTAGCGGGGGGTAATGAGCAGTTCTTC.

V is TRBV6-5 and J is TRBJ1-2; 7 bases agree with TRBD1. The CDR3 runs to 15 residues. V was clipped by 5 bases and J by 4 bases; unmatched bases: 10. The germline V gene encodes CDR1 MNHEY and CDR2 SVGAGI. The CDR3 DNA sequence: TGTGCCAGCAGTAATAAAGTGGGGACAGCCTATGGCTACACCTTC. Translated: CASSNKVGTAYGYTF.

The chain combines TRBV27 with TRBJ2-7; D ambiguous. V lost 2 bases to trimming and J lost 3 bases, with 8 bases between them. The CDR3 spans 13 residues. Germline V gene sequence: CDR1 MNHEY, CDR2 SMNVEV (reference sequence). CDR3 sequence (DNA): TGTGCCAGCAGTTTAGGTACAGACTACGAGCAGTACTTC. Translation: CASSLGTDYEQYF.

V is TRBV5-6 and J is TRBJ1-2; TRBD1 matches 11 bases. The J segment lost 8 bases and the V segment lost 4 bases, leaving 4 bases of the junction unmatched. Germline CDR1 and CDR2: SGHDT and YYEEEE. The CDR3 is 13 amino acids. The CDR3 spells CASSLDRGRGYTF. In DNA form, the CDR3 reads TGTGCCAGCAGCCTGGACAGGGGGCGCGGCTACACCTTC. Looking up the rest from reference TRBV5-6 and TRBJ1-2 gives the full variable domain: DAGVTQSPTHLIKTRGQQVTLRCSPKSGHDTVSWYQQALGQGPQFIFQYYEEEERQRGNFPDRFSGHQFPNYSSELNVNALLLGDSALYLCASSLDRGRGYTFGSGTRLTVV.

The chain has TRBV27 and TRBJ2-7, with TRBD2 matching 11 bases. CDR1 is MNHEY and CDR2 is SMNVEV in the germline V gene (reference sequence). The CDR3 sequence is 18 residues long. Trimming cost V 1 base and J 2 bases; bases outside gene matches: 10. CDR3 residues: CASSLLGPGLADTYEQYF. The CDR3 nucleotides are TGTGCCAGCAGTTTATTGGGCCCGGGACTAGCGGATACCTACGAGCAGTACTTC.

The chain is built from TRBV5-4 and TRBJ2-4; 9 positions agree with TRBD2. V lost 4 bases to trimming and J lost 9 bases; unmatched junction nucleotides: 11. The CDR3 is 15 residues long. The germline V gene encodes CDR1 SGHNT and CDR2 YYREEE (reference sequence). The CDR3 loop reads CASSIGGGGAGIQYF. For the CDR3, the DNA is TGTGCCAGCAGCATAGGCGGCGGGGGGGCCGGCATTCAGTACTTC.

The chain carries TRBV27 and TRBJ2-5; TRBD1 might be the D (5 bases). Germline V gene sequence: CDR1 MNHEY, CDR2 SMNVEV (reference sequence). There are 15 residues in the CDR3. Trimming removed 6 bases at V and 4 bases at J, with 18 bases between. The CDR3 reads CASSPRALYLETQYF. DNA of the CDR3: TGTGCCAGCAGCCCCAGGGCATTATATTTAGAGACCCAGTACTTC.

The sample holds one count of this clone. This rearrangement joins TRBV4-1 to TRBJ1-5; no firm D call. The CDR3 totals 13 residues. CDR1 is MGHRA and CDR2 is YSYEKL in the germline V gene. With 0 bases removed from V and 7 bases from J, the gap between germline ends came to 7 bases. The CDR3 protein is CASSQDFMQPQHF. The CDR3 DNA sequence: TGCGCCAGCAGCCAAGATTTTATGCAGCCCCAGCATTTT.

The gene calls are TRBV6-5 and TRBJ1-2; D remains unclear. The CDR3 covers 13 residues. V was trimmed by 2 bases and J by 3 bases, leaving 7 bases between them. CDR1 MNHEY and CDR2 SVGAGI come from the germline V gene. The CDR3 DNA is TGTGCCAGCAGTTACCCCGGGGACTATGGCTACACCTTC. This translates into CASSYPGDYGYTF.

The genes are TRBV6-5 and TRBJ2-1, with 7 bases fitting TRBD1. The V segment lost 10 bases and the J segment 9 bases; nucleotides outside the gene matches: 15. The CDR3 runs to 14 residues. The germline V gene encodes CDR1 MNHEY and CDR2 SVGAGI. The CDR3 DNA is TGTGCCACCGGGGAATACAGGGGATTGGGTGAGCAGTTCTTC. This encodes CATGEYRGLGEQFF.

The chain employs TRBV6-5 and TRBJ1-2; weak D call: TRBD1 (6 bases). Germline V gene lookup returns CDR1 MNHEY and CDR2 SVGAGI. V was cut by 10 bases and J by 6 bases, with 15 bases left in between. The CDR3 runs to 12 residues. CDR3 bases: TGTGCCACCATCCGGGAGGGGGATGGCTACACCTTC. Amino acids: CATIREGDGYTF.

The chain couples TRBV7-2 to TRBJ2-3; weak D call: TRBD1 (6 bases). Germline loops: CDR1 SGHTA, CDR2 FQGNSA. The CDR3 has 15 amino acids. Trimming cost V 0 bases and J 5 bases, with 12 bases left between them. For the CDR3, the DNA is TGTGCCAGCAGCTTAGCGCTGCCAGGGGTAGATACGCAGTATTTT. The encoded protein is CASSLALPGVDTQYF.

The chain uses TRBV5-1 and TRBJ1-1; tentatively, D is TRBD1 (6 bases). With 0 bases removed from V and 11 bases from J, the gap between germline ends came to 11 bases. From germline, CDR1 is SGHRS and CDR2 YFSETQ. This CDR3 is built from 12 residues. CDR3 nucleotides: TGCGCCAGCAGCTTGGGCGGGGGCTTCGCTTTCTTT. This encodes CASSLGGGFAFF. Together with reference TRBV5-1 and TRBJ1-1, the CDR3 gives the full variable domain: KAGVTQTPRYLIKTRGQQVTLSCSPISGHRSVSWYQQTPGQGLQFLFEYFSETQRNKGNFPGRFSGRQFSNSRSEMNVSTLELGDSALYLCASSLGGGFAFFGQGTRLTVV.

The table lists this clone with a few counts. This chain joins TRBV6-1 and TRBJ2-7; no firm D call. The CDR3 is 13 residues long. The germline V gene has CDR1 MNHNS and CDR2 SASEGT. V dropped 0 bases and J dropped 3 bases, with 6 bases sitting between them. The DNA for the CDR3 is TGTGCCAGCAGTGAAGCAGCCTACTACGAGCAGTACTTC. Residues: CASSEAAYYEQYF.

This clone was counted only a few times. The V gene is TRBV9, the J gene TRBJ1-2, with no clear D. This CDR3 spans 13 amino acids. Looked up from germline, CDR1 is SGDLS and CDR2 is YYNGEE. Trimming took 0 bases from V and 0 from J, leaving 3 bases between them. The CDR3 DNA reads as TGTGCCAGCAGCGTAGCGTCTAACTATGGCTACACCTTC. It translates to CASSVASNYGYTF.

V is TRBV11-2 and J is TRBJ1-3; D is ambiguous. Germline lookup yields CDR1 SGHAT and CDR2 FQNNGV. CDR3 size: 14 residues. The V end lost 6 bases, the J end lost 4 bases, and 13 bases lay between the germline ends. The CDR3 sequence: CASSPFGVGNTIYF. In DNA form, the CDR3 reads TGTGCCAGCAGTCCCTTCGGGGTCGGAAACACCATATATTTT.

This clone appeared once. The chain couples TRBV18 to TRBJ1-2; the D is unclear. The V gene's germline CDR1 is KGHSH and CDR2 LQKENI. Trimming removed 6 bases from V and 0 bases from J, with 17 bases in between. CDR3 size: 16 residues. The CDR3 DNA sequence: TGTGCCAGCTCTCGAGGGTGGGCCTCAGCTAACTATGGCTACACCTTC. Translating it yields CASSRGWASANYGYTF.

The genes are TRBV9 and TRBJ1-1; a possible D gene is TRBD1 (5 bases). The CDR3 is 14 residues long. V was clipped by 4 bases and J by 1 base, with 11 bases between them. The germline gives CDR1 SGDLS, CDR2 YYNGEE. The CDR3 here is CASSPTGGNTEAFF. DNA of the CDR3: TGTGCCAGCAGCCCTACGGGGGGGAACACTGAAGCTTTCTTT.